This TCR beta chain was documented in a study of identical twins. Details on this clonotype: What it recognizes is unknown.

One entry per CDR3 protein results from TCRdb running MiXCR on the 5' RACE reads. The sample lists under 900,000 distinct CDR3 sequences, 10% to 15% occurring once. The CDR3 sequence is 12 residues long. V lost 3 bases and J 6 bases, leaving 9 bases between the germline ends. Regarding the study as a whole: Monozygotic twins shared more out-of-frame TCR alpha than recombination models predicted.

This sample also belongs to another study, concerning yellow fever vaccine responses in identical twins. That publication notes: Twin vaccine T cell responses reportedly seemed partly convergent, partly personalized.

The receptor's source is a woman between 18 and 30 years old in good health. This chain joins TRBV12-3 or TRBV12-4 and TRBJ2-7; a weak D match, TRBD2 (6 bases). Sequencing input: PBMCs. The CDR3 sequence is CASSFGGTEQYF. In nucleotides, the CDR3 is TGTGCCAGCAGTTTCGGAGGGACCGAGCAGTACTTC.